These 5 T cell receptor beta chains were sequenced from one sample in a study of T cell repertoires in cytomegalovirus infection. Using its own MiXCR run on the reads, TCRdb lists one record per CDR3 protein. The sample lists about 700,000 distinct CDR3 sequences, about 30% occurring once. The antigens these receptors bind are not known. The starting material was cultured PBMCs, obtained from culture after CMV antigen stimulation. Receptors originate from a human donor in good health (CMV status not recorded). Some clones in this sample may be carry-over from other donors' samples.

This clonotype was seen a handful of times. The genes are TRBV12-5 and TRBJ2-1; D uncertain. V was shortened by 4 bases and J by 9 bases, with 7 bases between the two germline ends. Germline-derived CDR1 and CDR2 are LGHNT and FRNRAP. There are 11 residues in the CDR3. In DNA, the CDR3 is TGTGCTAGTGGTTCTTCGAGTGAGCAGTTCTTC. It specifies CASGSSSEQFF.

This clonotype was observed a few times. The V call is TRBV7-2, the J call TRBJ2-1; 11 bases agree with TRBD2. The CDR3 length is 13 residues. CDR1 and CDR2 from the germline V gene are SGHTA and FQGNSA. V shed 5 bases, J shed 12 bases, and the junction held 6 bases outside the gene matches. The CDR3 bases are TGTGCCAGCAGCGTCCCTAGCGGGAGGTGGCAGTTCTTC. This sequence encodes CASSVPSGRWQFF.

The chain employs TRBV12-3 or TRBV12-4 and TRBJ2-3; unclear D gene. The V and J ends lost 3 bases and 7 bases respectively, with 11 bases between them. The CDR3 runs to 13 residues. The CDR3 DNA is TGTGCCAGCAGTTTTGGCAGCACGAATACGCAGTATTTT. It codes for CASSFGSTNTQYF.

The chain recombines TRBV13 with TRBJ2-2; no clear D gene. Trimming left V 3 bases short and J 1 base short, with 6 bases between. The length of the CDR3 is 14 residues. Germline lookup yields CDR1 PRHDT and CDR2 FYEKMQ (reference sequence). The CDR3 protein is CASSFRQNTGELFF. The CDR3 coding sequence is TGTGCCAGCAGCTTTAGACAGAACACCGGGGAGCTGTTTTTT.

The chain employs TRBV29-1 and TRBJ1-5; no clear D. CDR3 length: 10 amino acids. Germline loops: CDR1 SQVTM, CDR2 ANQGSEA. V was shortened by 4 bases and J by 6 bases, with 4 bases between the two germline ends. This CDR3 is CSVGSQPQHF. The CDR3 DNA reads TGCAGCGTTGGGAGTCAGCCCCAGCATTTT.